The 30 T cell receptor beta chains reported below all come from one sample, sequenced in a study of blood T cell repertoires in COVID-19. Assay: immunoSEQ multiplex PCR; the TCRdb copy retains only in-frame clones and omits some. The data show 65,000 to 85,000 clones, with 85% to 90% seen just once and roughly 2.5% held by the top ten. Input material: peripheral blood. The receptors were sampled from a human donor in a cohort sampled during active COVID-19.

V usage is TRBV29-1 and J usage is TRBJ2-7, with TRBD1 as a possible D gene (5 bases). V lost 6 bases and J 0 bases, leaving 9 bases between the germline ends. The CDR3 consists of 12 residues. The V gene's germline CDR1 is SQVTM and CDR2 ANQGSEA. Written as DNA, the CDR3 is TGCAGCGTCCGGACACCCTCCTACGAGCAGTACTTC. Residues: CSVRTPSYEQYF.

The DNA for the CDR3 is TGTGCCAGCAGTTACTTTGTCGGGGTAGGGCAGTACTTC. This translates into CASSYFVGVGQYF. V usage is TRBV6-2 or TRBV6-3 and J usage is TRBJ2-7; a weak D match, TRBD2 (5 bases). CDR3 length: 13 residues. Germline CDR1 is MNHEY and CDR2 is SVGEGT. Trimming took off 1 base at V and 9 bases at J, with 13 bases between the two ends.

This clone was observed a single time. This chain joins TRBV5-4 and TRBJ1-1, with 7 bases identical to TRBD1. The CDR3 contains 13 residues. Unmatched junction bases numbered 6, after V lost 0 bases and J lost 10 bases. Germline loops: CDR1 SGHNT, CDR2 YYREEE (reference sequence). The CDR3 bases are TGTGCCAGCAGCTTGGTAAAGGGACAGACAGCTTTCTTT. This gives the protein CASSLVKGQTAFF.

The chain recombines TRBV11-2 with TRBJ1-3; D unresolved. Germline-derived CDR1 and CDR2 are SGHAT and FQNNGV. This CDR3 is built from 15 residues. The ends were cut back, 0 bases at V and 0 bases at J, with 6 bases in the middle. The CDR3, as DNA: TGTGCCAGCAGCTTAGAGGGCTACTCTGGAAACACCATATATTTT. As protein: CASSLEGYSGNTIYF.

V gene TRBV13 combines with J gene TRBJ2-3; D is possibly TRBD2 (5 bases). Trimming pared 4 bases from V and 6 bases from J, leaving 17 bases between. Germline V lookup: CDR1 PRHDT, CDR2 FYEKMQ (reference sequence). This CDR3 is built from 15 residues. The CDR3 sequence is CASSSWTGLRDTQYF. DNA of the CDR3: TGTGCCAGCAGCTCGTGGACTGGGCTCCGGGATACGCAGTATTTT.

The chain employs TRBV18 and TRBJ2-7; D not certain. Germline loops: CDR1 KGHSH, CDR2 LQKENI. There are 13 residues in the CDR3. V was pared by 4 bases and J by 3 bases, with 10 bases between. The CDR3 loop is CASSLDNLYEQYF. CDR3 bases: TGTGCCAGCTCACTAGACAACCTCTACGAGCAGTACTTC.

The chain uses TRBV2 and TRBJ2-3; 8 bases align to TRBD2. CDR1 is SNHLY and CDR2 is FYNNEI in the germline V gene. This CDR3 is built from 16 residues. The V segment lost 6 bases and the J segment 2 bases; nucleotides outside the gene matches: 10. Here the CDR3 reads CASSPGLASFTDTQYF. CDR3 nucleotide sequence: TGTGCCAGCAGCCCCGGACTAGCATCTTTCACAGATACGCAGTATTTT.

The chain recombines TRBV7-2 with TRBJ2-2; weak D call: TRBD1 (6 bases). V dropped 2 bases and J dropped 5 bases, with 18 bases sitting between them. The CDR3 totals 17 residues. Germline CDR1 SGHTA, CDR2 FQGNSA. The CDR3 nucleotides read TGTGCCAGCAGCTTAAGGGGGTGGGGCAGGTGGACCGGGGAGCTGTTTTTT. Its protein is CASSLRGWGRWTGELFF. Complete variable domain (other parts from reference TRBV7-2 and TRBJ2-2): GAGVSQSPSNKVTEKGKDVELRCDPISGHTALYWYRQSLGQGLEFLIYFQGNSAPDKSGLPSDRFSAERTGGSVSTLTIQRTQQEDSAVYLCASSLRGWGRWTGELFFGEGSRLTVL.

CDR3 region: CASSQGYLAGGPEGELFF. The CDR3 DNA follows: TGTGCCAGCAGCCAAGGCTACCTAGCGGGGGGGCCTGAGGGGGAGCTGTTTTTT. V usage is TRBV3-1 (or the pseudogene TRBV3-2) and J usage is TRBJ2-2; 12 positions agree with TRBD2. CDR3 length: 18 residues. The J segment lost 8 bases and the V segment lost 1 base, leaving 11 bases of the junction unmatched. Germline CDR1 LGHDT, CDR2 YNNKEL (reference sequence).

The rearrangement joins TRBV7-9 to TRBJ1-6; a weak D match, TRBD1 (5 bases). Germline lookup yields CDR1 SEHNR and CDR2 FQNEAQ (reference sequence). This CDR3 comprises 14 residues. V was cut by 5 bases and J by 6 bases, with 11 bases left in between. CDR3: CASSDLDTNSPLHF. Here the CDR3 DNA reads TGTGCCAGCAGCGACCTGGACACTAATTCACCCCTCCACTTT.

This clone was detected once. The gene calls are TRBV25-1 and TRBJ2-7; possibly TRBD2 for D (7 bases). CDR1 is MGHDK and CDR2 is SYGVNS in the germline V gene. The ends were cut back, 3 bases at V and 6 bases at J, with 12 bases in the middle. This CDR3 has 13 amino acids. CDR3 sequence reads: CASSEGGLGEQYF. The CDR3 DNA reads as TGTGCCAGCAGTGAGGGGGGGCTGGGCGAGCAGTACTTC.

The chain carries TRBV7-7 and TRBJ2-5; perhaps TRBD2 as D (7 bases). In germline, CDR1 is SSHAT, CDR2 FNYEAQ (reference sequence). The CDR3 consists of 13 residues. Trimming shortened V by 8 bases and J by 5 bases, and 15 bases separated the two germline ends. CDR3 protein: CASATGGAETQYF. CDR3 DNA: TGTGCCAGCGCCACTGGGGGGGCGGAGACCCAGTACTTC. Looking up the rest from reference TRBV7-7 and TRBJ2-5 gives the full variable domain: GAGVSQSPRYKVTKRGQDVTLRCDPISSHATLYWYQQALGQGPEFLTYFNYEAQPDKSGLPSDRFSAERPEGSISTLTIQRTEQRDSAMYRCASATGGAETQYFGPGTRLLVL.

The rearrangement links TRBV7-2 to TRBJ2-2, with D perhaps TRBD2 (5 bases). The ends were cut back, 1 base at V and 5 bases at J, with 8 bases in the middle. Germline CDR1 reads SGHTA; CDR2 reads FQGNSA. CDR3 length: 14 residues. CDR3 protein: CASSLDRGTGELFF. In nucleotides, the CDR3 is TGTGCCAGCAGCTTAGACCGAGGGACCGGGGAGCTGTTTTTT.

This chain connects TRBV6-5 to TRBJ2-7, with TRBD1 matching over 12 bases. The V gene's germline CDR1 is MNHEY and CDR2 SVGAGI. CDR3 length: 14 residues. Trimming cost V 6 bases and J 5 bases; bases outside gene matches: 5. The CDR3 reads CASRRDRGRNEQYF. The CDR3 DNA is TGTGCCAGCAGGAGGGACAGGGGGCGTAACGAGCAGTACTTC.

The CDR3 spells CASRVGLAGHTDEFF. The CDR3 DNA is TGTGCCAGTAGGGTTGGACTAGCGGGCCATACGGACGAGTTCTTC. This chain joins TRBV19 and TRBJ2-1; 11 bases are shared with TRBD2. From germline, CDR1 is LNHDA and CDR2 SQIVND (reference sequence). J lost 14 bases, V lost 6 bases, and 15 bases had no gene match. CDR3 size: 15 residues.

This clone was found a few times. This chain uses TRBV19 with TRBJ2-7; 8 bases agree with TRBD1. After removal of 3 bases from V and 6 bases from J, the junction contained 7 bases not matched to a gene. Germline V gene lookup returns CDR1 LNHDA and CDR2 SQIVND (reference sequence). The CDR3 sequence is 14 residues long. CDR3 in DNA: TGTGCCAGTAGTATTGGCCAGGGGGCCATCGAGCAGTACTTC. It is translated as CASSIGQGAIEQYF.

This clone was seen only a few times. This chain connects TRBV7-9 to TRBJ1-3, with D possibly matching TRBD1 (5 bases). This CDR3 comprises 16 residues. V was trimmed by 6 bases and J by 0 bases, leaving 15 bases between them. Germline CDR1 reads SEHNR; CDR2 reads FQNEAQ (reference sequence). In DNA form, the CDR3 reads TGTGCCAGCAGTCGCGCACAGGCAACCTCTGGAAACACCATATATTTT. This codes for CASSRAQATSGNTIYF. Filled out from reference TRBV7-9 and TRBJ1-3, the complete variable domain reads DTGVSQNPRHKITKRGQNVTFRCDPISEHNRLYWYRQTLGQGPEFLTYFQNEAQLEKSRLLSDRFSAERPKGSFSTLEIQRTEQGDSAMYLCASSRAQATSGNTIYFGEGSWLTVV.

This clone appeared a few times. The rearrangement links TRBV21-1 to TRBJ1-2; TRBD1 is taken as the D call from the table, unchecked against the DNA. TRBV21-1 is a listed pseudogene. The CDR3 loop spans 8 amino acids. The CDR3 DNA reads TGTGCCAGCCGGACAGAAGGCTTC. It yields the protein CASRTEGF.

This clone has a handful of counts. CDR3 residues: CASSGTSGSDDTGELFF. The CDR3 DNA sequence: TGTGCCAGCAGTGGGACTAGCGGGAGCGACGACACCGGGGAGCTGTTTTTT. The chain employs TRBV6-1 and TRBJ2-2; 13 positions agree with TRBD2. Germline assignment: CDR1 MNHNS and CDR2 SASEGT. CDR3 length: 17 amino acids. V lost 4 bases to trimming and J lost 3 bases; unmatched junction nucleotides: 5.

The chain is built from TRBV11-2 and TRBJ1-1, with a tentative D call TRBD1 (6 bases). V lost 3 bases to trimming and J lost 1 base, with 15 bases between them. CDR1 is SGHAT, CDR2 FQNNGV, per germline. CDR3 size: 16 residues. CDR3 residues: CASSLSPGTSNTEAFF. CDR3 sequence (DNA): TGTGCCAGCAGCTTGTCCCCAGGGACATCGAACACTGAAGCTTTCTTT. Using reference TRBV11-2 and TRBJ1-1 for the parts outside the CDR3, the full variable domain is EAGVAQSPRYKIIEKRQSVAFWCNPISGHATLYWYQQILGQGPKLLIQFQNNGVVDDSQLPKDRFSAERLKGVDSTLKIQPAKLEDSAVYLCASSLSPGTSNTEAFFGQGTRLTVV.

The V and J genes are TRBV28 and TRBJ1-1, with D possibly being TRBD1 (5 bases). Germline V gene data show CDR1 as MDHEN and CDR2 as SYDVKM. Trimming pared 3 bases from V and 3 bases from J, leaving 17 bases between. This CDR3 is built from 16 residues. This CDR3 reads CASSLPSRGWDTEAFF. The CDR3 region has the DNA TGTGCCAGCAGTTTGCCCTCCCGGGGGTGGGACACTGAAGCTTTCTTT.

This clone was recorded once. The CDR3 sequence is CASRGWGVETDTQYF. In nucleotides, the CDR3 is TGTGCCAGCAGGGGGTGGGGGGTGGAGACAGATACGCAGTATTTT. The rearrangement links TRBV6-5 to TRBJ2-3, with D maybe TRBD2 (6 bases). CDR1 is MNHEY, CDR2 SVGAGI, per germline. The CDR3 spans 15 residues. Trimming removed 6 bases from V and 3 bases from J, with 16 bases in between.

This chain connects TRBV18 to TRBJ2-1; 12 bases are a match to TRBD2. The ends lost 0 bases at V and 2 bases at J; junction bases unmatched: 8. Per germline, CDR1 KGHSH and CDR2 LQKENI. The CDR3 spans 19 residues. CDR3 in amino acids: CASSPPASGGALTYNEQFF. The CDR3 bases are TGTGCCAGCTCACCACCCGCTAGCGGGGGGGCCTTAACCTACAATGAGCAGTTCTTC.

The chain is built from TRBV12-3 or TRBV12-4 and TRBJ2-1; no clear D. There are 12 residues in the CDR3. V was clipped by 6 bases and J by 7 bases, with 10 bases between them. The CDR3 sequence: CASRIRDNEQFF. In nucleotides, the CDR3 is TGTGCCAGCAGGATAAGAGATAATGAGCAGTTCTTC.

V is TRBV6-5 and J is TRBJ2-7; 8 bases agree with TRBD1. J lost 7 bases, V lost 6 bases, and 11 bases had no gene match. CDR3 length: 14 residues. Germline values: CDR1 MNHEY, CDR2 SVGAGI. DNA of the CDR3: TGTGCCAGCAGACGGACAGGGAGTTCCCAGGAGCAGTACTTC. It translates to CASRRTGSSQEQYF.

The gene calls are TRBV5-5 and TRBJ1-3, with 9 positions matching TRBD1. The V gene's germline CDR1 is SGHKS and CDR2 YYEKEE (reference sequence). J was trimmed by 3 bases and V by 4 bases; bases with no gene match: 5. There are 15 residues in the CDR3. CDR3 DNA: TGTGCCAGCAGCAGGGGACAGGGAAGTGGAAACACCATATATTTT. Translation gives CASSRGQGSGNTIYF.

This clone was picked up a small number of times. This chain uses TRBV29-1 with TRBJ1-5, with 7 nucleotides matching TRBD1. CDR3 length equals 16 residues. Germline values: CDR1 SQVTM, CDR2 ANQGSEA. V gave up 1 base and J gave up 1 base; unmatched junction bases: 7. CDR3: CSVEGKDRASNQPQHF. The CDR3 bases are TGCAGCGTTGAAGGGAAAGACAGGGCAAGCAATCAGCCCCAGCATTTT. The whole variable domain, filled in from reference TRBV29-1 and TRBJ1-5, reads SAVISQKPSRDICQRGTSLTIQCQVDSQVTMMFWYRQQPGQSLTLIATANQGSEATYESGFVIDKFPISRPNLTFSTLTVSNMSPEDSSIYLCSVEGKDRASNQPQHFGDGTRLSIL.

The V gene is TRBV27, the J gene TRBJ2-7; no firm D call. V was shortened by 3 bases and J by 1 base, with 7 bases between the two germline ends. This CDR3 has 13 residues. Germline V gives CDR1 MNHEY, CDR2 SMNVEV (reference sequence). CDR3 coding DNA: TGTGCCAGCAGTTTGACTGTTTCCTACGAGCAGTACTTC. Amino acids: CASSLTVSYEQYF.

This chain joins TRBV19 and TRBJ2-1, with 10 nucleotides matching TRBD2. Germline CDR1 LNHDA, CDR2 SQIVND (reference sequence). Losses at the gene ends were 5 bases for V and 4 bases for J; bases not matched to a gene: 5. The CDR3 sequence is 15 residues long. CDR3 in DNA: TGTGCCAGTAGTCGGACTAGCGGAGCGTACAATGAGCAGTTCTTC. Amino acids: CASSRTSGAYNEQFF.

The chain combines TRBV4-3 with TRBJ2-7; D is unclear. The CDR3 runs 13 residues. Germline V gene data show CDR1 as LGHNA and CDR2 as YSLEER. Trimming took off 0 bases at V and 5 bases at J, with 8 bases between the two ends. CDR3 region: CASSQDRGNEQYF. In DNA form, the CDR3 reads TGCGCCAGCAGCCAAGATCGCGGAAACGAGCAGTACTTC.